This TCR beta chain was sequenced for a study of cytomegalovirus exposure and HLA in healthy donors. Overall study findings and caveats: An analysis was carried out later, and it reportedly showed fewer N-insertions in an Asian-associated ancestry cluster than the roughly 700-donor mean.

CDR3 size: 16 residues. Germline assignment: CDR1 SGHRS and CDR2 YFSETQ. The V and J ends lost 4 bases and 2 bases, in that order; junction bases with no gene match: 8. The study ran its PCR with 60 Vbeta and 13 Jbeta primers. Clones were read by immunoSEQ multiplex PCR, and TCRdb kept only the in-frame ones, dropping some. The specimen's table records 150,000 to 200,000 clones. On this clone itself: The antigen is undetermined.

This clonotype was sampled from a woman aged 18 to 35 in good health and CMV-seropositive. Sequencing input: PBMCs. V gene TRBV5-1 combines with J gene TRBJ2-1, with 8 nucleotides matching TRBD2. For the CDR3, the DNA is TGCGCCAGCAGCACCACTCGGGGGGGTACCTACAATGAGCAGTTCTTC. Translating gives CASSTTRGGTYNEQFF.